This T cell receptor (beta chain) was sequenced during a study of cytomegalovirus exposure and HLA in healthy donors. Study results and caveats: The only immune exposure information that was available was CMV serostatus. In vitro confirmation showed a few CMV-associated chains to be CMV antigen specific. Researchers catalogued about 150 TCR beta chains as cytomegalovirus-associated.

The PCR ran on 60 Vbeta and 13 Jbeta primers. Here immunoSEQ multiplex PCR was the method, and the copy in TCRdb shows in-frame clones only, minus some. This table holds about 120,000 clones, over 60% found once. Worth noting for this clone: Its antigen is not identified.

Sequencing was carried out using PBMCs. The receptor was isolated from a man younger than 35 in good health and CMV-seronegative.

The CDR3 sequence is CASSLMGVEEETQYF. The CDR3 nucleotides are TGCGCCAGCAGCTTGATGGGAGTGGAAGAAGAGACCCAGTACTTC. The chain links TRBV5-1 to TRBJ2-5, with a possible D match to TRBD2 (5 bases). CDR1 is SGHRS, CDR2 YFSETQ, per germline. CDR3 length: 15 amino acids. V lost 1 base, J lost 3 bases, and 13 bases lay in between.